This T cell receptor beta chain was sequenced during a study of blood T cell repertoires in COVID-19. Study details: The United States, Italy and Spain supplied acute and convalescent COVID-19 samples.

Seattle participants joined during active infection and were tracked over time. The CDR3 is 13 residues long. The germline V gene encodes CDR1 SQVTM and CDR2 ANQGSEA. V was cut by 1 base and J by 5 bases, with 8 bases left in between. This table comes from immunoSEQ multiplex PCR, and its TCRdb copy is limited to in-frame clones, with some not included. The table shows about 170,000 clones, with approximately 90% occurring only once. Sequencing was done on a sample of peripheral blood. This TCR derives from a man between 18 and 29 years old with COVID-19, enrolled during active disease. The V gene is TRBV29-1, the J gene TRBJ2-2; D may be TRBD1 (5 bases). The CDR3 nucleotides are TGCAGCGTTGAAGTCTCAGGGACCGGGGAGCTGTTTTTT. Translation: CSVEVSGTGELFF.